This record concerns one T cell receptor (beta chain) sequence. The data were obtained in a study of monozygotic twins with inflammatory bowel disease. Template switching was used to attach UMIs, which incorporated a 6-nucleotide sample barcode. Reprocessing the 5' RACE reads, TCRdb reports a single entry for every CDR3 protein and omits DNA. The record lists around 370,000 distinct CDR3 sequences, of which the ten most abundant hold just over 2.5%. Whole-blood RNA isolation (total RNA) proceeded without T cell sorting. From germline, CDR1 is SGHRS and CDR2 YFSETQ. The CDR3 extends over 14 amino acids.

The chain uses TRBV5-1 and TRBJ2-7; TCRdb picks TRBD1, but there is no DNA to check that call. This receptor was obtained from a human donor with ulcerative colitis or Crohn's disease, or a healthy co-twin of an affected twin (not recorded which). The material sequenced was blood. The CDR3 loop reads CASSLATGINEQYF.